This TCR beta chain stems from a study of CD4 T cells in relation to SARS-CoV-2 and coronaviruses. Study summary: The HLA restriction of the shared crossreactive spike epitopes was mapped.

Using immunoSEQ multiplex PCR, the repertoire was profiled, and TCRdb retains in-frame clones only, with some absent. The sample records 68,000 or so clones, more than 85% being singletons. Before the COVID-19 pandemic, during about 2010-2018, CD4+ T cells were taken from unexposed donors. The germline CDR1 and CDR2 sequences are KGHDR and SFDVKD. This CDR3 has 15 residues. The V and J ends lost 4 bases and 7 bases respectively, with 18 bases between them. This sequence originates from a human donor in good health. The chain combines TRBV24-1 with TRBJ1-1, with D perhaps TRBD1 (5 bases). The sequencing sample was made of naive CD4+ T cells from PBMCs. Subset: naive CD4+ T cells isolated by negative enrichment. The CDR3 loop reads CATSDSRVGDIEAFF. CDR3 nucleotides: TGTGCCACCAGTGACTCCAGGGTGGGAGATATTGAAGCTTTCTTT.